The next 8 T cell receptor beta chains were all read from a single sample in a study of identical twins. Using its own MiXCR run on the 5' RACE reads, TCRdb lists one record per CDR3 protein. Among about 720,000 distinct CDR3 sequences, about 20% were seen once, and the ten largest hold 10% to 15%. In addition, the sample was reused for a study of T cells expressing NK-cell markers.

Material: PBMCs. The source of these receptors is a woman in her late teens or twenties in good health.

This chain links TRBV20-1 with TRBJ2-4; 7 positions agree with TRBD2. This CDR3 comprises 16 residues. Losses at the gene ends were 6 bases for V and 6 bases for J; bases not matched to a gene: 17. Germline CDR1 and CDR2: DFQATT and SNEGSKA (reference sequence). The CDR3 region has the DNA TGCAGTGCCGCAGATAGACGTGGCGGGGGAGGAAACATTCAGTACTTC. Translating it yields CSAADRRGGGGNIQYF.

This clonotype was observed a few times. The gene calls are TRBV4-3 and TRBJ2-1; TRBD2 matches at 12 bases. Germline CDR1 LGHNA, CDR2 YSLEER. This CDR3 has 18 residues. V trimming: 0 bases; J trimming: 2 bases; junction bases outside the gene matches: 5. In nucleotides, the CDR3 is TGCGCCAGCAGCCAAGATTTTGCTAGCGGGAGGGCCTACAATGAGCAGTTCTTC. As protein: CASSQDFASGRAYNEQFF.

The CDR3 DNA reads TGCGCCAGCAGCTTGGGGGACCGGGACAGAGATGGCTACACCTTC. As protein: CASSLGDRDRDGYTF. V gene TRBV5-1 combines with J gene TRBJ1-2; 7 bases map to TRBD1. Per the germline V gene, CDR1 is SGHRS and CDR2 is YFSETQ. V lost 0 bases and J lost 6; bases outside the gene matches: 8. The CDR3 totals 15 residues.

The CDR3 region has the DNA TGTGCCAGCAGCCTGAGCCCACCCATCACCGGGGAGCTGTTTTTT. Translated: CASSLSPPITGELFF. V and J are TRBV14 and TRBJ2-2; no clear D gene. CDR1 and CDR2 from the germline V gene are SGHDN and FVKESK. This CDR3 spans 15 amino acids. The ends were cut back, 4 bases at V and 4 bases at J, with 13 bases in the middle.

The table lists this clonotype with a few counts. The rearrangement links TRBV6-5 to TRBJ2-1; TRBD2 might be the D (6 bases). Germline V gene sequence: CDR1 MNHEY, CDR2 SVGAGI. The CDR3 has 14 amino acids. V lost 1 base, J lost 6 bases, and 10 bases lay in between. DNA of the CDR3: TGTGCCAGCAGTTACTTCGGGGGAGTCAATGAGCAGTTCTTC. This sequence encodes CASSYFGGVNEQFF.

The gene calls are TRBV12-3 or TRBV12-4 and TRBJ2-5, with 9 nucleotides matching TRBD2. CDR3 length: 16 residues. Trimming removed 5 bases from V and 4 bases from J; junction bases left unmatched: 11. In DNA, the CDR3 is TGTGCCAGCAGTCCCCTCGCGGGAGGGTTTGGAGAGACCCAGTACTTC. Its translation: CASSPLAGGFGETQYF.

This clonotype was seen a few times. V usage is TRBV11-1 and J usage is TRBJ2-7; 8 bases fit TRBD2. With V trimmed by 5 bases and J by 1 base, 16 bases remained unmatched. The CDR3 sequence is 18 residues long. Per the germline V gene, CDR1 is SGHAT and CDR2 is FQDESV (reference sequence). CDR3 protein: CASSHFLIRTSSSYEQYF. CDR3 DNA: TGTGCCAGCAGCCATTTTTTAATCCGGACTAGCAGTTCCTACGAGCAGTACTTC. Variable domain in full (rest from reference TRBV11-1 and TRBJ2-7): EAEVAQSPRYKITEKSQAVAFWCDPISGHATLYWYRQILGQGPELLVQFQDESVVDDSQLPKDRFSAERLKGVDSTLKIQPAELGDSAMYLCASSHFLIRTSSSYEQYFGPGTRLTVT.

Only a few counts were recorded for this clonotype. The chain combines TRBV7-2 with TRBJ2-5; D unclear. CDR3 length: 14 amino acids. V was cut by 2 bases and J by 5 bases, with 12 bases left in between. Germline V lookup: CDR1 SGHTA, CDR2 FQGNSA. DNA for the CDR3: TGTGCCAGCAGCTTAATGGCTTTGAGGGAGACCCAGTACTTC. Amino acids: CASSLMALRETQYF.